This T cell receptor beta chain was found in a study of cytomegalovirus exposure and HLA in healthy donors. The study's findings and limits: Investigators reported approximately 150 TCR beta chains as tied to cytomegalovirus. Beyond CMV serostatus, there was no information to go on about immune exposure.

The length of the CDR3 is 16 residues. The germline V gene encodes CDR1 MNHEY and CDR2 SMNVEV (reference sequence). J was trimmed by 1 base and V by 4 bases; bases with no gene match: 5. PCR employed 60 Vbeta and 13 Jbeta primers. Some clones are missing from TCRdb's copy, which holds only in-frame ones; the method was immunoSEQ multiplex PCR. This sample has over 100,000 clones; around 10% occur once, and the top ten carry under 6%. For this clone: Antigen unknown.

This receptor was taken from a middle-aged man in good health and CMV-seropositive. This chain links TRBV27 with TRBJ2-5, with 11 bases matching TRBD2. Sequencing input: PBMCs. CDR3 sequence reads: CASSSIAGGPQETQYF. The DNA of the CDR3 is TGTGCCAGCAGTTCAATAGCGGGAGGGCCCCAAGAGACCCAGTACTTC.